The next 10 T cell receptor beta chains were all read from a single sample in a study of T cell repertoires in cytomegalovirus infection. TCRdb passed the reads through MiXCR, listing each CDR3 protein once. The sample has about 530,000 distinct CDR3 sequences; less than 30% are singletons. Sequences were obtained from PBMCs. The receptors here all came from a human donor in good health (CMV status not recorded). Some clones in this sample may be carry-over from other donors' samples.

This clonotype was observed a few times. The chain carries TRBV12-3 or TRBV12-4 and TRBJ2-7, with 9 bases aligning to TRBD1. The CDR3 is 13 residues long. V lost 5 bases, J lost 8 bases, and 7 bases stayed unmatched. CDR3: CASSLGQGLQQYV. DNA of the CDR3: TGTGCCAGCAGTCTCGGACAGGGGCTTCAGCAGTACGTC.

This clonotype was recorded once. This may arise from a read error, as a much more abundant clone is one base away. The chain combines TRBV10-2 with TRBJ1-6; 8 positions match TRBD1. Germline CDR1 and CDR2: WSHSY and SAAADI. This CDR3 is built from 15 residues. The CDR3 nucleotides are TGCGCCGGCAGTTCCGGACAGGGTGCTAATTCACCCCTCCACTTT. This gives the protein CAGSSGQGANSPLHF.

The gene calls are TRBV7-9 and TRBJ1-2; D remains ambiguous. Germline CDR1 reads SEHNR; CDR2 reads FQNEAQ (reference sequence). The CDR3 is made up of 15 amino acids. Trimming cost V 5 bases and J 4 bases, with 17 bases left between them. CDR3 coding DNA: TGTGCCAGCAGCCGGTACGGTCGTGTCGGCTATGGCTACACCTTC. This gives the protein CASSRYGRVGYGYTF. Together with reference TRBV7-9 and TRBJ1-2, the CDR3 gives the full variable domain: DTGVSQNPRHKITKRGQNVTFRCDPISEHNRLYWYRQTLGQGPEFLTYFQNEAQLEKSRLLSDRFSAERPKGSFSTLEIQRTEQGDSAMYLCASSRYGRVGYGYTFGSGTRLTVV.

Many counts were recorded for this clonotype. This rearrangement joins TRBV7-9 to TRBJ2-2; TRBD1 might be the D (6 bases). Trimming took 1 base from V and 9 from J, leaving 21 bases between them. Germline V gene data show CDR1 as SEHNR and CDR2 as FQNEAQ (reference sequence). The CDR3 contains 17 residues. CDR3 bases: TGTGCCAGCAGCTTAGAGACCGACAGGACCCGACTTCGGGAGCTGTTTTTT. Translated: CASSLETDRTRLRELFF.

The chain is built from TRBV29-1 and TRBJ1-1; possibly TRBD1 for D (6 bases). The CDR3 runs 16 residues. CDR1 is SQVTM, CDR2 ANQGSEA, per germline. V lost 6 bases and J 0 bases, leaving 20 bases between the germline ends. The CDR3 sequence: CSVPRVIGDMNTEAFF. The CDR3 nucleotides read TGCAGCGTGCCTAGGGTGATAGGGGACATGAACACTGAAGCTTTCTTT.

This clonotype was observed at least ten times. The V and J genes are TRBV7-6 and TRBJ2-3, with 12 nucleotides matching TRBD2. The CDR3 sequence is 15 residues long. Per germline, CDR1 SGHVS and CDR2 FNYEAQ. The junction had 7 bases not matched to a gene; V was cut back by 8 bases and J by 4 bases. The CDR3 DNA follows: TGTGCCAGCGCGCCGACTAGCGGGAGACCAGATACGCAGTATTTT. Protein product: CASAPTSGRPDTQYF. The entire variable domain, with the rest obtained from reference TRBV7-6 and TRBJ2-3, is as follows: GAGVSQSPRYKVTKRGQDVALRCDPISGHVSLYWYRQALGQGPEFLTYFNYEAQQDKSGLPNDRFSAERPEGSISTLTIQRTEQRDSAMYRCASAPTSGRPDTQYFGPGTRLTVL.

In this sample, this clonotype turned up a few times. The chain couples TRBV7-8 to TRBJ2-7, with TRBD1 matching 7 bases. This CDR3 region has 15 residues. Germline CDR1 reads SGHVS; CDR2 reads FQNEAQ. J was trimmed by 4 bases and V by 0 bases; bases with no gene match: 6. The CDR3 sequence is CASSLAGTESYEQYF. DNA of the CDR3: TGTGCCAGCAGCTTAGCTGGGACAGAGTCTTACGAGCAGTACTTC.

This clonotype was recorded a few times. This chain uses TRBV2 with TRBJ1-5; TRBD1 aligns across 9 bases. The CDR3 sequence is 14 residues long. Germline-derived CDR1 and CDR2 are SNHLY and FYNNEI. V shed 5 bases and J 7 bases; nucleotides not matched to a gene: 6. The CDR3 reads CASSPRQGVQPQHF. CDR3 in DNA: TGTGCCAGCAGTCCCAGACAGGGGGTCCAGCCCCAGCATTTT.

This rearrangement joins TRBV20-1 to TRBJ2-3; no clear D gene. This CDR3 comprises 12 residues. The V end was cut by 5 bases, the J end by 0 bases, with 6 bases between. The germline gives CDR1 DFQATT, CDR2 SNEGSKA (reference sequence). The DNA of the CDR3 is TGCAGTGCTCAGGACAGCACAGATACGCAGTATTTT. This gives the protein CSAQDSTDTQYF.

V and J are TRBV19 and TRBJ2-2, with D uncertain. This CDR3 spans 16 amino acids. The V end lost 6 bases, the J end lost 5 bases, and 19 bases lay between the germline ends. Germline V gives CDR1 LNHDA, CDR2 SQIVND (reference sequence). DNA of the CDR3: TGTGCCAGTAGAAGCCCTGGACGGCGAATGACCGGGGAGCTGTTTTTT. Translation: CASRSPGRRMTGELFF. Variable domain in full (rest from reference TRBV19 and TRBJ2-2): DGGITQSPKYLFRKEGQNVTLSCEQNLNHDAMYWYRQDPGQGLRLIYYSQIVNDFQKGDIAEGYSVSREKKESFPLTVTSAQKNPTAFYLCASRSPGRRMTGELFFGEGSRLTVL.